Listed below are T cell receptor beta chains from one sample, sequenced in a study of CD8 T cells in Susac syndrome. In TCRdb, the immunoSEQ multiplex PCR reads were re-called with MiXCR into one record per CDR3 protein. The sample shows some 180,000 distinct CDR3 sequences, just under 95% of them seen only once. The specimen sequenced was CD4+ T cells from PBMCs. The receptors here all came from a human donor with Susac syndrome. The CDR3 runs from the conserved cysteine through the conserved F or W. D genes are given only for firm matches. Some rows have no size entry. The others give once, few or many, or a class for an expanded clone.

D gene,J gene,clone size,CDR3 length,V gene,CDR3 protein,CDR3 DNA
NA,TRBJ2-5,once,14,TRBV20-1,CSASGTNPMETQYF,TGCAGTGCTAGTGGGACCAACCCTATGGAGACCCAGTACTTC
NA,TRBJ2-7,NA,15,TRBV7-9,CASRGSGSFSYEQYF,TGTGCCAGCAGGGGTAGCGGCTCGTTCTCCTACGAGCAGTACTTC
NA,TRBJ2-2,NA,14,TRBV6-6,CASSSSTRTGELFF,TGTGCCAGCAGTTCATCCACAAGGACCGGGGAGCTGTTTTTT
TRBD1,TRBJ1-1,NA,13,TRBV20-1,CSAKGQGYTEAFF,TGCAGTGCTAAGGGACAGGGTTACACTGAAGCTTTCTTT
NA,TRBJ2-2,NA,17,TRBV7-9,CASSWLGGASNTGELFF,TGTGCCAGCAGCTGGCTCGGCGGGGCCTCCAACACCGGGGAGCTGTTTTTT
NA,TRBJ2-7,once,14,TRBV21-1,CASRGGTGSYEQYF,TGTGCCAGCAGGGGAGGGACAGGATCCTACGAGCAGTACTTC
TRBD2,TRBJ2-5,NA,16,TRBV4-1,CASSPASGGPGETQYF,TGCGCCAGCAGCCCCGCTAGCGGGGGGCCGGGGGAGACCCAGTACTTC
NA,TRBJ1-1,NA,18,TRBV6-2/TRBV6-3,CASSYPDRAGRMNTEAFF,TGTGCCAGCAGTTACCCCGACCGGGCCGGAAGAATGAACACTGAAGCTTTCTTT
NA,TRBJ1-1,NA,15,TRBV7-8,CASSLVSQRDTEAFF,TGTGCCAGCAGCTTAGTGTCGCAGCGTGACACTGAAGCTTTCTTT
NA,TRBJ2-2,NA,13,TRBV20-1,CSARGQGTGELFF,TGCAGTGCTAGGGGTCAGGGGACCGGGGAGCTGTTTTTT
NA,TRBJ1-5,once,13,TRBV15,CATSRDQSTPQHF,TGTGCCACCAGCAGAGATCAAAGTACGCCCCAGCATTTT
NA,TRBJ2-5,NA,13,TRBV20-1,CSARGQGQETQYF,TGCAGTGCTAGAGGGCAGGGACAAGAGACCCAGTACTTC
NA,TRBJ2-7,NA,12,TRBV29-1,CSAMGAVHEQYF,TGCAGCGCCATGGGGGCCGTACACGAGCAGTACTTC
TRBD2,TRBJ2-3,NA,16,TRBV5-4,CASSSPSGARTDTQYF,TGTGCCAGCAGCTCGCCTAGCGGGGCCCGCACAGATACGCAGTATTTT
NA,TRBJ1-2,NA,14,TRBV12-3/TRBV12-4,CASKQQGLGYGYTF,TGTGCCAGCAAACAACAGGGTCTGGGCTATGGCTACACCTTC
TRBD2,TRBJ2-7,NA,15,TRBV4-3,CASSQGRDYFYEQYF,TGCGCCAGCAGCCAAGGCCGGGACTACTTCTACGAGCAGTACTTC
TRBD2,TRBJ2-7,NA,15,TRBV3-1,CASSPRTSGRYEQYF,TGTGCCAGCAGCCCCAGAACTAGCGGGAGATACGAGCAGTACTTC
TRBD1,TRBJ2-5,NA,16,TRBV5-1,CASSLPGTGAPETQYF,TGCGCCAGCAGCCTCCCCGGGACAGGGGCGCCAGAGACCCAGTACTTC
NA,TRBJ1-2,NA,14,TRBV27,CASSLSWQAYGYTF,TGTGCCAGCAGTTTATCGTGGCAGGCCTATGGCTACACCTTC
NA,TRBJ1-4,NA,17,TRBV15,CATSSDQGTRTNEKLFF,TGTGCCACCAGCTCAGATCAGGGAACCCGGACTAATGAAAAACTGTTTTTT
TRBD2,TRBJ2-7,NA,15,TRBV7-9,CASSSWASGSYEQYF,TGTGCCAGCAGCTCCTGGGCTAGCGGGAGCTACGAGCAGTACTTC
TRBD2,TRBJ2-5,NA,18,TRBV11-2,CASSLDPGTSGVQETQYF,TGTGCCAGCAGCTTAGATCCCGGGACTAGCGGAGTACAAGAGACCCAGTACTTC
TRBD2,TRBJ2-5,NA,15,TRBV4-1,CASSRPGTRQETQYF,TGCGCCAGCAGCCGCCCCGGGACTAGACAAGAGACCCAGTACTTC
TRBD2,TRBJ2-3,NA,18,TRBV29-1,CSVVVWGLAGGTTDTQYF,TGCAGCGTTGTTGTATGGGGACTAGCGGGGGGGACGACGGATACGCAGTATTTT
TRBD1,TRBJ2-5,NA,16,TRBV7-2,CASSLAGTGTQETQYF,TGTGCCAGCAGCTTAGCCGGGACAGGGACCCAAGAGACCCAGTACTTC
NA,TRBJ2-2,NA,11,TRBV28,CASSLIGELFF,TGTGCCAGCAGTTTAATCGGGGAGCTGTTTTTT
TRBD1,TRBJ1-5,few,13,TRBV18,CASSPGQNQPQHF,TGTGCCAGCTCACCGGGACAGAATCAGCCCCAGCATTTT
NA,TRBJ2-7,NA,14,TRBV6-5,CASSYSGLRYEQYF,TGTGCCAGCAGTTACTCGGGGCTACGATACGAGCAGTACTTC
NA,TRBJ1-5,NA,15,TRBV12-3/TRBV12-4,CATAMNREGNQPQHF,TGTGCCACCGCAATGAACAGGGAAGGTAATCAGCCCCAGCATTTT
NA,TRBJ1-1,NA,13,TRBV12-3/TRBV12-4,CASSPGRVGVAFF,TGTGCCAGCAGTCCTGGGCGGGTAGGTGTAGCTTTCTTT
NA,TRBJ2-2,NA,11,TRBV9,CASSVGGELFF,TGTGCCAGCAGCGTAGGCGGGGAGCTGTTTTTT
NA,TRBJ2-4,NA,15,TRBV20-1,CSARDIANTKNIQYF,TGCAGTGCTAGAGATATAGCGAACACCAAAAACATTCAGTACTTC
TRBD1,TRBJ2-5,NA,15,TRBV5-4,CASSWSSGGQETQYF,TGTGCCAGCAGCTGGTCGTCAGGGGGCCAAGAGACCCAGTACTTC
TRBD1,TRBJ1-5,NA,16,TRBV5-6,CASSLQGGISNQPQHF,TGTGCCAGCAGCCTACAGGGGGGTATCAGCAATCAGCCCCAGCATTTT
TRBD1,TRBJ2-7,NA,14,TRBV30,CAWNPNRGSPEQYF,TGTGCCTGGAATCCCAACAGGGGGTCCCCCGAGCAGTACTTC
TRBD2,TRBJ2-3,NA,17,TRBV5-4,CASSSELAGGGTDTQYF,TGTGCCAGCAGCTCGGAGCTAGCGGGAGGGGGCACAGATACGCAGTATTTT
NA,TRBJ1-5,NA,15,TRBV7-2,CASSLNGGSGQPQHF,TGTGCCAGCAGCTTAAATGGGGGGAGCGGTCAGCCCCAGCATTTT
NA,TRBJ2-7,NA,14,TRBV19,CASSTQTVAYEQYF,TGTGCCAGTAGTACACAAACAGTTGCCTACGAGCAGTACTTC
TRBD1,TRBJ1-4,NA,15,TRBV19,CASRSQGAEDEKLFF,TGTGCCAGTAGATCACAGGGGGCAGAGGATGAAAAACTGTTTTTT
NA,TRBJ2-7,NA,14,TRBV30,CAWTVRARFYEQYF,TGTGCCTGGACCGTGAGGGCCAGGTTCTACGAGCAGTACTTC
NA,TRBJ2-7,once,13,TRBV6-5,CASSSRRQVQQYF,TGTGCCAGCAGTTCCCGGAGACAGGTACAGCAGTACTTC
NA,TRBJ2-5,few,13,TRBV7-7,CASSFGGEETQYF,TGTGCTAGCAGCTTCGGGGGTGAGGAGACCCAGTACTTC
NA,TRBJ1-1,NA,15,TRBV7-2,CASSSEGGSLIEAFF,TGTGCCAGCAGCTCAGAGGGCGGAAGTTTAATTGAAGCTTTCTTT
TRBD2,TRBJ2-3,once,14,TRBV7-9,CASTDSGGAQTQYF,TGTGCCAGCACCGATAGCGGGGGGGCTCAGACGCAGTATTTT
TRBD2,TRBJ2-1,NA,16,TRBV20-1,CSARTSGRGTYNEQFF,TGCAGTGCTAGAACTAGCGGGAGAGGGACCTACAATGAGCAGTTCTTC
TRBD2,TRBJ2-1,NA,14,TRBV11-2,CASSSTSGSNEQFF,TGTGCCAGCAGCTCGACTAGCGGGAGTAATGAGCAGTTCTTC
NA,TRBJ2-2,NA,15,TRBV24-1,CATGSEPANTGELFF,TGTGCCACTGGGTCCGAACCCGCGAACACCGGGGAGCTGTTTTTT
NA,TRBJ1-2,NA,12,TRBV12-3/TRBV12-4,CASSPQVYGYTF,TGTGCCAGCAGTCCACAGGTTTATGGCTACACCTTC
TRBD1,TRBJ2-5,NA,15,TRBV6-2/TRBV6-3,CASSADRGRRETQYF,TGTGCCAGCAGCGCAGACAGGGGGCGCCGAGAGACCCAGTACTTC
NA,TRBJ1-2,NA,12,TRBV20-1,CSARTGVGGYTF,TGCAGTGCTAGAACGGGGGTTGGCGGCTACACCTTC
NA,TRBJ2-7,NA,14,TRBV5-1,CASSLAGSAYEQYF,TGCGCCAGCAGCTTGGCCGGGAGCGCCTACGAGCAGTACTTC
NA,TRBJ2-3,once,16,TRBV28,CAVGRGRIALRDTQYF,TGTGCCGTGGGACGCGGCAGGATCGCCCTCCGAGATACGCAGTATTTT
TRBD2,TRBJ2-3,NA,17,TRBV27,CASSRDGTSGRTDTQYF,TGTGCCAGCAGTCGGGATGGGACTAGCGGCCGCACAGATACGCAGTATTTT
TRBD2,TRBJ2-2,NA,16,TRBV30,CAWNRLAGGQGGELFF,TGTGCCTGGAACCGACTAGCGGGAGGGCAGGGCGGGGAGCTGTTTTTT
TRBD1,TRBJ1-4,NA,15,TRBV11-2,CASSPETGRSEKLFF,TGTGCCAGCAGCCCGGAGACAGGGAGGTCTGAAAAACTGTTTTTT
NA,TRBJ2-6,NA,15,TRBV12-3/TRBV12-4,CASSFSGSGANVLTF,TGTGCCAGCAGTTTTTCTGGGTCTGGGGCCAACGTCCTGACTTTC
NA,TRBJ2-7,NA,14,TRBV9,CASSFTTSSYEQYF,TGTGCCAGCAGCTTTACGACATCCTCCTACGAGCAGTACTTC
NA,TRBJ2-2,NA,13,TRBV5-6,CASRPRSSRELFF,TGTGCCAGCAGACCCCGGTCGTCTAGGGAGCTGTTTTTT
NA,TRBJ1-1,NA,14,TRBV5-1,CASSSGGQHTEAFF,TGCGCCAGCAGCTCGGGAGGACAGCACACTGAAGCTTTCTTT
NA,TRBJ1-5,NA,13,TRBV18,CASSQQGNQPQHF,TGTGCCAGCTCACAACAGGGTAATCAGCCCCAGCATTTT